These 30 T cell receptor beta chains came from one sample sequenced in a study of T cells and Merkel cell carcinoma outcomes. Assay used: immunoSEQ multiplex PCR; TCRdb lists only in-frame clones, some missing. The repertoire holds about 10,000 clones, with 84% as singletons. The sequencing sample was made of tumor tissue from Merkel cell carcinoma. These receptors were obtained from a human donor with Merkel cell carcinoma.

Points on this clone: Germline and junction disagree at one end, which may indicate a read error. The rearrangement uses TRBV18 and TRBJ1-5, with D possibly matching TRBD1 (6 bases). CDR1 and CDR2 from the germline V gene are KGHSH and LQKENI. The CDR3 has 15 amino acids. The CDR3 protein is CASSPGQSSNQPQHF. The CDR3 nucleotides are TGTGCCAGTTCACCCGGACAGTCTAGCAATCAGCCCCAGCATTTT.

This clone appeared a few times. The junction does not match germline at one end; this may be a read error. The chain employs TRBV5-4 and TRBJ2-6, with D perhaps being TRBD1 or TRBD2 (5 bases each). Germline loops: CDR1 SGHNT, CDR2 YYREEE (reference sequence). CDR3 size: 16 residues. CDR3 DNA: TGTGCCAGCAGCGCAGGGACGGCCTCTGGGACCAACGTCCTGACTTTC. Residues: CASSAGTASGTNVLTF. The full variable domain, with the rest looked up from reference TRBV5-4 and TRBJ2-6, is ETGVTQSPTHLIKTRGQQVTLRCSSQSGHNTVSWYQQALGQGPQFIFQYYREEENGRGNFPPRFSGLQFPNYSSELNVNALELDDSALYLCASSAGTASGTNVLTFGAGSRLTVL.

This clone was counted between two and nine times. This sequence joins TRBV25-1 and TRBJ1-4; D is unresolved. CDR1 is MGHDK and CDR2 is SYGVNS in the germline V gene. The CDR3 runs 14 residues. Between the trimmed V and J ends, which lost 4 bases and 7 bases, there was a span of 13 bases. CDR3 protein: CASSVQRGGEKLFF. CDR3 nucleotides: TGTGCCAGCAGTGTTCAGAGAGGTGGTGAAAAACTGTTTTTT.

The gene calls are TRBV12-5 and TRBJ1-3; the D is unclear. This CDR3 is 11 amino acids long. Trimming took off 3 bases at V and 6 bases at J, with 3 bases between the two ends. Germline V gene sequence: CDR1 LGHNT, CDR2 FRNRAP. CDR3 region: CASGFQNTIYF. DNA for the CDR3: TGTGCTAGTGGTTTCCAAAACACCATATATTTT.

The chain uses TRBV4-1 and TRBJ2-3, with a tentative D call TRBD2 (6 bases). The ends were cut back, 3 bases at V and 4 bases at J, with 14 bases in the middle. This CDR3 has 15 residues. Germline V CDR1 and CDR2: MGHRA, YSYEKL. CDR3 bases: TGCGCCAGCAGCCAGCCTAGCGTTCTTGCAGATACGCAGTATTTT. Translating gives CASSQPSVLADTQYF.

The chain combines TRBV6-5 with TRBJ1-1; no clear D gene. Germline V gene sequence: CDR1 MNHEY, CDR2 SVGAGI. With 0 bases removed from V and 0 bases from J, the gap between germline ends came to 8 bases. The CDR3 is 15 amino acids. The CDR3 sequence is CASSYSRSLNTEAFF. The CDR3 DNA is TGTGCCAGCAGTTACTCGAGGAGCCTGAACACTGAAGCTTTCTTT.

The V gene is TRBV6-6, the J gene TRBJ2-2; weak D call: TRBD2 (6 bases). Germline V gene sequence: CDR1 MNHNY, CDR2 SVGAGI (reference sequence). V lost 3 bases and J 6 bases, leaving 11 bases between the germline ends. The CDR3 contains 14 residues. The CDR3 loop is CASSYSWDSGELFF. Here the CDR3 DNA reads TGTGCCAGCAGTTATTCCTGGGACTCCGGGGAGCTGTTTTTT.

The V call is TRBV18, the J call TRBJ1-1, with D possibly TRBD1 on 6 matching bases. CDR3 length: 13 residues. Germline CDR1 and CDR2: KGHSH and LQKENI. Trimming took 2 bases from V and 4 from J, leaving 8 bases between them. This CDR3 is CASSPTGSTEAFF. The CDR3 DNA sequence: TGTGCCAGCTCACCAACAGGGAGCACTGAAGCTTTCTTT.

The chain has TRBV7-8 and TRBJ2-7; maybe TRBD1 (5 bases). V lost 1 base to trimming and J lost 3 bases, with 10 bases between them. Germline V gene sequence: CDR1 SGHVS, CDR2 FQNEAQ. This CDR3 has 14 amino acids. In DNA form, the CDR3 reads TGTGCCAGCAGCTTAGTGCAGGGTAGCTACGAGCAGTACTTC. Translated: CASSLVQGSYEQYF.

Here the CDR3 DNA reads TGTGCCAGCAGCCCACAGGGGCGAGAAAAACTGTTTTTT. This translates into CASSPQGREKLFF. The rearrangement uses TRBV2 and TRBJ1-4, with 7 nucleotides matching TRBD1. This CDR3 contains 13 residues. V lost 6 bases to trimming and J lost 8 bases; unmatched junction nucleotides: 6. The V gene's germline CDR1 is SNHLY and CDR2 FYNNEI.

The chain couples TRBV29-1 to TRBJ2-1; possibly TRBD1 for D (6 bases). CDR3 length: 13 amino acids. With 5 bases removed from V and 7 bases from J, the gap between germline ends came to 15 bases. Germline CDR1 SQVTM, CDR2 ANQGSEA. The CDR3 region has the DNA TGCAGCGTTCAAACAGGGTCGAGAAATGAGCAGTTCTTC. Its translation is CSVQTGSRNEQFF.

The chain carries TRBV10-3 and TRBJ2-7, with D unclear. The CDR3 totals 12 residues. The ends were cut back, 9 bases at V and 2 bases at J, with 11 bases in the middle. CDR1 ENHRY and CDR2 SYGVKD come from the germline V gene. The CDR3 nucleotides read TGTGCCATGACGGACGGCACCTACGAGCAGTACTTC. This encodes CAMTDGTYEQYF.

V gene TRBV6-5 combines with J gene TRBJ1-1; D is perhaps TRBD1 (6 bases). The CDR3 consists of 13 residues. V lost 5 bases, J lost 5 bases, and 12 bases lay in between. Germline-derived CDR1 and CDR2 are MNHEY and SVGAGI. The CDR3 bases are TGTGCCAGCAGTAGGGGGTTCGGTACTGAAGCTTTCTTT. This gives the protein CASSRGFGTEAFF.

The V and J genes are TRBV28 and TRBJ1-6, with 7 bases identical to TRBD1. With 7 bases clipped from V and 8 bases from J, the junction kept 5 bases outside the gene matches. CDR1 and CDR2 (germline): MDHEN, SYDVKM. The CDR3 is made up of 13 amino acids. Here the CDR3 DNA reads TGTGCCAGCAACACAGGGACAGATTCACCCCTCCACTTT. It codes for CASNTGTDSPLHF. The variable domain in full, completed from reference TRBV28 and TRBJ1-6, reads DVKVTQSSRYLVKRTGEKVFLECVQDMDHENMFWYRQDPGLGLRLIYFSYDVKMKEKGDIPEGYSVSREKKERFSLILESASTNQTSMYLCASNTGTDSPLHFGNGTRLTVT.

Comment on this clone: A read error may produce the germline difference seen at one junction end. This chain's CDR3 is CASSPHYRGQGKQPQHF. The CDR3 DNA sequence: TGTGCCAGCTCACCCCATTACAGGGGGCAGGGCAAACAGCCCCAGCATTTT. V and J are TRBV18 and TRBJ1-5; 9 bases match TRBD1. Germline V lookup: CDR1 KGHSH, CDR2 LQKENI. This CDR3 has 17 amino acids.

The chain combines TRBV6-6 with TRBJ2-3; TRBD2 might be the D (6 bases). Trimming took off 10 bases at V and 2 bases at J, with 13 bases between the two ends. The V gene's germline CDR1 is MNHNY and CDR2 SVGAGI (reference sequence). This CDR3 region has 13 residues. CDR3: CATIRENTDTQYF. CDR3 coding DNA: TGTGCCACCATCCGGGAGAACACAGATACGCAGTATTTT.

The chain has TRBV23-1 and TRBJ2-1, with D unresolved. TRBV23-1 is annotated as an ORF whose role is uncertain. This CDR3 spans 17 amino acids. V was cut by 0 bases and J by 0 bases, with 12 bases left in between. CDR3 sequence: CASSQSRKEPSYNEQFF. The DNA for the CDR3 is TGCGCCAGCAGTCAATCTAGGAAGGAGCCCTCCTACAATGAGCAGTTCTTC.

The chain joins TRBV11-1 to TRBJ2-3, with TRBD2 matching 11 bases. With 5 bases clipped from V and 15 bases from J, the junction kept 7 bases outside the gene matches. Germline V gene lookup returns CDR1 SGHAT and CDR2 FQDESV (reference sequence). The CDR3 is 12 amino acids. CDR3 residues: CASSLVAGGLYF. CDR3 nucleotides: TGTGCCAGCAGCCTTGTAGCGGGGGGGCTTTATTTT. The full variable domain, with the rest looked up from reference TRBV11-1 and TRBJ2-3, is EAEVAQSPRYKITEKSQAVAFWCDPISGHATLYWYRQILGQGPELLVQFQDESVVDDSQLPKDRFSAERLKGVDSTLKIQPAELGDSAMYLCASSLVAGGLYFGPGTRLTVL.

This chain links TRBV14 with TRBJ2-3, with TRBD2 as a possible D gene (5 bases). The CDR3 length is 13 residues. V was clipped by 2 bases and J by 5 bases, with 8 bases between them. The V gene's germline CDR1 is SGHDN and CDR2 FVKESK. The CDR3 coding sequence is TGTGCCAGCAGCCAATTCGGGATAGATACGCAGTATTTT. Translation gives CASSQFGIDTQYF.

The chain combines TRBV6-5 with TRBJ2-1; TRBD1 is a possible D gene (5 bases). V lost 0 bases and J lost 7, with 10 bases in between. The V gene's germline CDR1 is MNHEY and CDR2 SVGAGI. CDR3 size: 14 residues. Here the CDR3 DNA reads TGTGCCAGCAGTTACTCGTTGGGGCGGAATGAGCAGTTCTTC. This gives the protein CASSYSLGRNEQFF.

J is TRBJ2-1 and V is TRBV5-1, with 9 positions matching TRBD2. The CDR3 is 15 residues long. The germline V gene encodes CDR1 SGHRS and CDR2 YFSETQ. After removal of 2 bases from V and 5 bases from J, the junction contained 5 bases not matched to a gene. The CDR3 nucleotides are TGCGCCAGCAGCTTACGAGCGGGGGGTAACAATGAGCAGTTCTTC. The encoded protein is CASSLRAGGNNEQFF. The complete variable domain, with remaining parts taken from reference TRBV5-1 and TRBJ2-1, reads KAGVTQTPRYLIKTRGQQVTLSCSPISGHRSVSWYQQTPGQGLQFLFEYFSETQRNKGNFPGRFSGRQFSNSRSEMNVSTLELGDSALYLCASSLRAGGNNEQFFGPGTRLTVL.

This chain's CDR3 is CASSRGTMTGELFF. The DNA of the CDR3 is TGTGCCAGCAGCCGCGGGACTATGACCGGGGAGCTGTTTTTT. The chain links TRBV7-2 to TRBJ2-2; 7 bases fit TRBD2. Looked up from germline, CDR1 is SGHTA and CDR2 is FQGNSA. CDR3 size: 14 residues. The ends lost 5 bases at V and 5 bases at J; junction bases unmatched: 5. Using reference TRBV7-2 and TRBJ2-2 for the parts outside the CDR3, the full variable domain is GAGVSQSPSNKVTEKGKDVELRCDPISGHTALYWYRQSLGQGLEFLIYFQGNSAPDKSGLPSDRFSAERTGGSVSTLTIQRTQQEDSAVYLCASSRGTMTGELFFGEGSRLTVL.

The genes are TRBV18 and TRBJ2-5; D possibly corresponds to TRBD1 (6 bases). This CDR3 region has 14 residues. The V end lost 3 bases, the J end lost 5 bases, and 13 bases lay between the germline ends. CDR1 and CDR2 from the germline V gene are KGHSH and LQKENI. The CDR3 here is CASSPPGTRETQYF. Here the CDR3 DNA reads TGTGCCAGCTCACCTCCCGGGACAAGGGAGACCCAGTACTTC.

The chain uses TRBV18 and TRBJ1-4, with unresolved D. V lost 5 bases to trimming and J lost 1 base, with 14 bases between them. Germline CDR1 and CDR2: KGHSH and LQKENI. The CDR3 runs 16 residues. The CDR3 DNA follows: TGTGCCAGCTCATCCTCCTGGCGGGTAACTAATGAAAAACTGTTTTTT. The encoded protein is CASSSSWRVTNEKLFF.

The rearrangement joins TRBV14 to TRBJ2-7, with 7 nucleotides matching TRBD1. Trimming took 1 base from V and 6 from J; bases not matched to a gene: 9. The CDR3 runs to 15 residues. The germline gives CDR1 SGHDN, CDR2 FVKESK. CDR3 region: CASSQVFDRALEQYF. The CDR3 coding sequence is TGTGCCAGCAGCCAAGTTTTTGACAGGGCCCTCGAGCAGTACTTC.

The chain has TRBV10-3 and TRBJ2-2; perhaps TRBD2 as D (5 bases). Trimming cost V 3 bases and J 4 bases, with 12 bases left between them. The CDR3 consists of 15 residues. Germline CDR1 and CDR2: ENHRY and SYGVKD. The CDR3 region has the DNA TGTGCCATCAGTGACGACACCGCGGGCACCGGGGAGCTGTTTTTT. Its translation is CAISDDTAGTGELFF.

The chain has TRBV6-6 and TRBJ1-1; unclear D gene. Trimming cost V 6 bases and J 0 bases, with 8 bases left between them. The CDR3 spans 13 residues. Germline assignment: CDR1 MNHNY and CDR2 SVGAGI (reference sequence). The chain's CDR3 is CASSPDVNTEAFF. The CDR3, as DNA: TGTGCCAGCAGCCCGGACGTGAACACTGAAGCTTTCTTT.

This clone was observed a handful of times. The chain links TRBV9 to TRBJ2-5; 7 bases map to TRBD1. CDR1 SGDLS and CDR2 YYNGEE come from the germline V gene. The V and J ends lost 0 bases and 1 base, in that order; junction bases with no gene match: 6. The CDR3 is 16 amino acids. This CDR3 is CASSVGGQLRQETQYF. CDR3 sequence (DNA): TGTGCCAGCAGCGTAGGGGGACAGCTTCGCCAAGAGACCCAGTACTTC.

Of note for this clone: The CDR3 end shows no conserved phenylalanine or tryptophan, and so a read error is likely. The chain uses TRBV28 and TRBJ1-2; D is perhaps TRBD1 (6 bases). V was pared by 2 bases and J by 4 bases, with 17 bases between. The CDR3 loop spans 16 amino acids. Germline V gives CDR1 MDHEN, CDR2 SYDVKM. The CDR3 DNA follows: TGTGCCAGCAGTTTAGCCCCTGCAGGGGTCCCCTATGGCTACACCCTC. Its protein product is CASSLAPAGVPYGYTL.

This chain uses TRBV6-6 with TRBJ1-2; D is possibly TRBD1 (6 bases). Trimming left V 7 bases short and J 4 bases short, with 16 bases between. CDR3 length equals 14 residues. Germline loops: CDR1 MNHNY, CDR2 SVGAGI (reference sequence). CDR3 region: CASKQPGQIYGYTF. CDR3 sequence (DNA): TGTGCCAGCAAGCAACCGGGACAAATCTATGGCTACACCTTC.